This is a list of T cell receptor beta chains from one sample in a study of shared clonotypes between healthy human individuals. Produced via immunoSEQ multiplex PCR; TCRdb's table is partial and in-frame only. Of more than 850,000 clones listed, about four fifths are singletons. Material: memory CD4+ T cells from PBMCs. The receptors were sampled from a man aged 18 to 30 in good health. Some clones in this sample may be carry-over from other donors' samples. The CDR3 runs from the conserved cysteine through the conserved F or W. A D gene is named only where the DNA matches it firmly. Size tells how often a clone was seen (once, few, many) or the class of an expanded clone, and some rows leave it out.

D	J	size	V	DNA	CDR3
TRBD1	TRBJ2-5	NA	TRBV29-1	TGCAGCGCAACCGGGACAGGGGGTGGAGAGACCCAGTACTTC	CSATGTGGGETQYF
NA	TRBJ1-4	once	TRBV5-6	TGTGCCAGCAGCACGGACGGGCGTTTGCGAGAAAAACTGTTTTTT	CASSTDGRLREKLFF
NA	TRBJ2-7	few	TRBV11-2	TGTGCCAGCAGCTTAATCTACATCGGGGCTTACGAGCAGTACTTC	CASSLIYIGAYEQYF
NA	TRBJ2-5	NA	TRBV11-3	TGTGCCAGCAGCTTTACGGGAAAGACCCAGTACTTC	CASSFTGKTQYF
NA	TRBJ2-5	NA	TRBV29-1	TGCAGCGTTGTAAACCCTGGAGGGACCCAGTACTTC	CSVVNPGGTQYF
NA	TRBJ2-2	once	TRBV27	TGTGCCAGCAGTGCACACCTAGCTAACACCGGGGAGCTGTTTTTT	CASSAHLANTGELFF
NA	TRBJ1-2	NA	TRBV25-1	TGTGCCAGCAGTGAATATAACCCCGGACTCTATGGCTACACCTTC	CASSEYNPGLYGYTF
NA	TRBJ2-7	NA	TRBV29-1	TGCAGCGTTGGACAGGACTACGAGCAGTACTTC	CSVGQDYEQYF
TRBD1	TRBJ2-2	NA	TRBV7-9	TGTGCCAGCAGCCAGCCGGACAGGGCATCCTGGGAGCTGTTTTTT	CASSQPDRASWELFF
NA	TRBJ1-1	NA	TRBV28	TGTGCCAGCAGTTTATGGGGCTCTCCTAGGGGGGGGATTAAGGCGGCTTTCTTT	CASSLWGSPRGGIKAAFF
TRBD1	TRBJ2-5	NA	TRBV6-1	TGTGCCAGCACAGGGGGAAGCCTAAGAGTGGCGGCCCAGTACTTC	CASTGGSLRVAAQYF
NA	TRBJ1-1	few	TRBV6-5	TGTGCCAGCAGTCGTTCGGACACTGAAGCTTTCTTT	CASSRSDTEAFF
NA	TRBJ1-1	NA	TRBV27	TGTGCCAGCAGTTCCACTGAAGCTTTCTTT	CASSSTEAFF
NA	TRBJ1-5	NA	TRBV28	TGTGCCAGCAGTTTGCGGACATTCCATAGCAATCAGCCCCAGCATTTT	CASSLRTFHSNQPQHF
NA	TRBJ2-3	NA	TRBV11-1	TGTGCCAGCAGCCAACAGGTGGCGACAGATACGCAGTATTTT	CASSQQVATDTQYF
TRBD2	TRBJ2-7	NA	TRBV5-4	TGTGCCAGCAGCGTATGGACTAGCGGGATATCCTCCTCCTACGAGCAGTACTTC	CASSVWTSGISSSYEQYF
TRBD1	TRBJ2-7	NA	TRBV5-1	TGCGCCAGCAGCTCTGGGACAGGGGGCGGCGAGCAGTACTTC	CASSSGTGGGEQYF
NA	TRBJ2-7	NA	TRBV28	TGTGCCGGAGGGTCCTCCTACGAGCAGTACTTC	CAGGSSYEQYF
TRBD1	TRBJ1-5	NA	TRBV6-6	TGTGCCAGCAAGGGGGCCTGGGTTCAGCCCCAGCATTTT	CASKGAWVQPQHF
TRBD2	TRBJ2-1	NA	TRBV4-2	TGTGCCAGCAGCCAAGTTAGACTAGCGGGAGACAATGAGCAGTTCTTC	CASSQVRLAGDNEQFF
NA	TRBJ1-4	NA	TRBV28	TGTGCCAGCAGCGGGTCCCTTGAAAAACTGTTTTTT	CASSGSLEKLFF
TRBD2	TRBJ2-1	NA	TRBV5-1	TGCGCCAGCACGGGACTAGCGGGATCCTACAATGAGCAGTTCTTC	CASTGLAGSYNEQFF
NA	TRBJ1-1	NA	TRBV18	TGTGCCAGCTCCCTGAGGCACTCGGGGCTTAACACTGAAGCTTTCTTT	CASSLRHSGLNTEAFF
NA	TRBJ1-1	few	TRBV19	TGTGCCAGTAGTATAGGAAGGGTGGGGGGTTCCATGAACACTGAAGCTTTCTTT	CASSIGRVGGSMNTEAFF
TRBD2	TRBJ2-3	NA	TRBV5-1	TGCGCCAGCAGCATGGGCCCTAGCGGATACCCCTCTAGCACAGATACGCAGTATTTT	CASSMGPSGYPSSTDTQYF
NA	TRBJ2-7	NA	TRBV30	TGTGCCTGGAGCAGGGTGTACGAGCAGTACTTC	CAWSRVYEQYF
TRBD1	TRBJ2-2	NA	TRBV29-1	TGCAGCGTTCGACAGGGGCAAGCCCGGGAGCTGTTTTTT	CSVRQGQARELFF
NA	TRBJ2-5	once	TRBV27	TGTGCCAGCAGCTCCCCCAGCTCAGGAGAGACCCAGTACTTC	CASSSPSSGETQYF
NA	TRBJ1-2	NA	TRBV27	TGTGCCAGCAGTGTACGGGGGGCTATCTATGGCTACACCTTC	CASSVRGAIYGYTF
NA	TRBJ2-3	once	TRBV7-9	TGTGCCAGCAGCTCACTCCTAGACTGGGACACAGATACGCAGTATTTT	CASSSLLDWDTDTQYF
NA	TRBJ2-7	few	TRBV7-2	TGTGCCAGCAGCTTAAGCTACGAGCAGTACTTC	CASSLSYEQYF
NA	TRBJ1-3	NA	TRBV28	TGTGCCAGCAGCCGGGCGAGTAGGGAAAACACCATATATTTT	CASSRASRENTIYF
NA	TRBJ1-2	NA	TRBV28	TGTGCCAGCAGTTTAAGGCAGCCGACAACTAACTATGGCTACACCTTC	CASSLRQPTTNYGYTF
TRBD1	TRBJ1-4	NA	TRBV9	TGTGCCAGCAGCCCCCGACAGGGTGGCGAAAAACTGTTTTTT	CASSPRQGGEKLFF
TRBD2	TRBJ2-5	NA	TRBV5-4	TGTGCCAGCACCCCGGGGACCGGGACTAGAAGGCTGGAGACCCAGTACTTC	CASTPGTGTRRLETQYF
TRBD2	TRBJ2-7	NA	TRBV11-2	TGTGCCAGCAGCGCCCGGCTAGCGGGAGGGGGCGAGCAGTACTTC	CASSARLAGGGEQYF
NA	TRBJ1-2	NA	TRBV19	TGTGCCAGTAGCCAGACCGGGGGGCGAGACTATGGCTACACCTTC	CASSQTGGRDYGYTF
NA	TRBJ1-2	NA	TRBV6-1	TGTGCCAGCAGTCCGACAGGCTATGGCTACACCTTC	CASSPTGYGYTF
TRBD2	TRBJ2-2	NA	TRBV5-1	TGCGCCAGCAGCTTGGTACCTAGCGGGTCCGGGGAGCTGTTTTTT	CASSLVPSGSGELFF
NA	TRBJ2-7	NA	TRBV6-5	TGTGCCAGCAGTTTAAGGGGCAGCAATCCATCCTACGAGCAGTACTTC	CASSLRGSNPSYEQYF
TRBD2	TRBJ2-7	NA	TRBV7-2	TGTGCCAGCAGCTTAGTTAGCGGGAGGGCCTACGAGCAGTACTTC	CASSLVSGRAYEQYF
NA	TRBJ2-2	NA	TRBV15	TGTGCCACCAGCATCCGGAACACCGGGGAGCTGTTTTTT	CATSIRNTGELFF
NA	TRBJ1-1	few	TRBV2	TGTGCCAGCAGCAGGGTAAACACTGAAGCTTTCTTT	CASSRVNTEAFF
NA	TRBJ2-3	NA	TRBV7-3	TGTGCCAGCAGCTTGTTCCCGTTGGGGGCAGATACGCAGTATTTT	CASSLFPLGADTQYF
TRBD1	TRBJ1-3	NA	TRBV6-6	TGTGCCAGCAGTTCCCGGGACAGCTCTGGAAACACCATATATTTT	CASSSRDSSGNTIYF
TRBD2	TRBJ2-5	NA	TRBV5-1	TGCGCCAGCAGCCCTGGCCGACTAGCGGGAGACCACCCAGAGACCCAGTACTTC	CASSPGRLAGDHPETQYF
NA	TRBJ1-4	NA	TRBV4-1	TGCGCCAGCAGCCAAGATTCTCTAAATGAAAAACTGTTTTTT	CASSQDSLNEKLFF
TRBD1	TRBJ1-1	NA	TRBV18	TGTGCCAGCTCGCCCCGAGTCCAGGGGGTCCTTGAAGCTTTCTTT	CASSPRVQGVLEAFF
NA	TRBJ1-5	NA	TRBV27	TGTGCCAGCAGTCCCCGACGGACCAATCAGCCCCAGCATTTT	CASSPRRTNQPQHF
NA	TRBJ2-7	NA	TRBV2	TGTGCCAGCAGTGGACAGGTTAACTACGAGCAGTACTTC	CASSGQVNYEQYF
TRBD1	TRBJ1-5	NA	TRBV5-6	TGTGCCAGCAGCCTATTAGGACAGGGCCACAATCAGCCCCAGCATTTT	CASSLLGQGHNQPQHF
TRBD1	TRBJ1-1	NA	TRBV7-9	TGTGCCACAATCAGGGACAGGGGTGAAGCTTTCTTT	CATIRDRGEAFF
TRBD1	TRBJ1-2	NA	TRBV6-1	TGTGCCAGCAGTTCACAGGGGTTCCCGTATGGCTACACCTTC	CASSSQGFPYGYTF
NA	TRBJ2-2	NA	TRBV28	TGTGCCAGCACCCTCCTCCATGCCGGCGTGTCCGGGGAGCTGTTTTTT	CASTLLHAGVSGELFF
TRBD2	TRBJ2-5	once	TRBV18	TGTGCCAGCTCATCTCGCGGGGGGGAGACCCAGTACTTC	CASSSRGGETQYF